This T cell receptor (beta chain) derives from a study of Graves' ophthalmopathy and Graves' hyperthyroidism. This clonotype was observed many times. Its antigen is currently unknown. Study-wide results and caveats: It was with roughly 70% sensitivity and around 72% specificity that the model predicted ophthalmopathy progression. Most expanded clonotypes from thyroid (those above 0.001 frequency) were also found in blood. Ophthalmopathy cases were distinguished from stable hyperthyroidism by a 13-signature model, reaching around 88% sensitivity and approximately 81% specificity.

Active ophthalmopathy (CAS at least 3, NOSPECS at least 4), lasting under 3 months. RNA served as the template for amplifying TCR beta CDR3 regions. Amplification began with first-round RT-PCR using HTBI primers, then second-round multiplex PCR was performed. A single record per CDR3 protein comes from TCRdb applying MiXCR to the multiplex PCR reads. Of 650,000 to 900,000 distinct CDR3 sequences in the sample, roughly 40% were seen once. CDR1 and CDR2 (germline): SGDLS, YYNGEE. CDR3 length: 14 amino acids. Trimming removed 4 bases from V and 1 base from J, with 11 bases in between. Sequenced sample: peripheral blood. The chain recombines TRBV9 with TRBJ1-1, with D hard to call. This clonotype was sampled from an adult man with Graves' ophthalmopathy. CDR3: CASSPWAANTEAFF. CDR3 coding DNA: TGTGCCAGCAGCCCGTGGGCAGCGAACACTGAAGCTTTCTTT.